This T cell receptor beta chain was sequenced during a study of shared clonotypes between healthy human individuals. TCRdb's copy holds only in-frame clones and misses some; the assay was immunoSEQ multiplex PCR. The table shows 190,000 or so clones, with 90% to 95% occurring only once. The CDR3 runs 15 residues. Trimming took 6 bases from V and 6 from J; bases not matched to a gene: 12. Looked up from germline, CDR1 is MDHEN and CDR2 is SYDVKM. The clonotype comes from a woman under 40 in good health. The specimen sequenced was naive CD4+ T cells sorted from blood. Subset of the sample: CD45RA+ positively selected. This chain uses TRBV28 with TRBJ2-7; 9 bases agree with TRBD1. CDR3 DNA sequence: TGTGCCAGCAGCTCGCCCGGGACAGGGACTTTCGAGCAGTACTTC. Amino acids: CASSSPGTGTFEQYF. Variable domain in full (rest from reference TRBV28 and TRBJ2-7): DVKVTQSSRYLVKRTGEKVFLECVQDMDHENMFWYRQDPGLGLRLIYFSYDVKMKEKGDIPEGYSVSREKKERFSLILESASTNQTSMYLCASSSPGTGTFEQYFGPGTRLTVT.